This record concerns one TCR beta chain sequence. Its antigen is undetermined. This sample was taken from a study of blood T cells in healthy people across ages. Study-level findings and limits: Age brought a roughly linear fall in TCR beta diversity measured per million T cells. Fewer expanded clones and more diversity marked long-lived versus aged donors. With unsorted PBMCs, a conclusive comparison of naive versus antigen-experienced cells was not possible.

A second PCR, run for about 6 to 12 cycles, used a sample-barcoded 5' primer plus a J-beta primer mix. TCRdb reprocessed the 5' RACE reads with MiXCR, giving one entry per CDR3 protein. There are 800,000 to 1,000,000 distinct CDR3 sequences in the sample; under 50% occur only once, and roughly 13% lies in the top ten. The CDR3 extends over 11 amino acids. The V gene's germline CDR1 is DFQATT and CDR2 SNEGSKA (reference sequence). V was pared by 8 bases and J by 13 bases, with 20 bases between. Sequencing input: blood. The receptor was derived from a man aged 25-45 years in good health. The gene calls are TRBV20-1 and TRBJ2-5; D is possibly TRBD1 (5 bases). The chain's CDR3 is CSSRVRYERYF. The CDR3 DNA reads TGCAGTTCCAGGGTTCGCTACGAGCGGTACTTC.